The rows below give T cell receptor beta chains drawn from one sample of a study of regulatory T cells after allogeneic stem cell transplantation. Via MiXCR, TCRdb re-called the 5' RACE reads, giving one row per CDR3 protein. The table includes 4,000 to 5,000 distinct CDR3 sequences, roughly 97% detected once. Sample: sorted CD4+ T cells from blood (whether regulatory or conventional is not recorded), taken 30 days after allogeneic stem cell transplant. These TCRs come from a human patient who had an allogeneic stem cell transplant, so the T cells may come from the graft donor. The CDR3 runs from the conserved cysteine through the conserved F or W. D genes are given only for firm matches. The size entry is marked missing in some rows and otherwise reads once, few, many or a size class.

v_gene: TRBV20-1
j_gene: TRBJ1-1
d_gene: -
len: 11
abundance: -
CDR3aa: CSASGLGGEFF
CDR3nt: TGCAGTGCCAGCGGACTGGGAGGCGAGTTCTTT

v_gene: TRBV20-1
j_gene: TRBJ2-5
d_gene: -
len: 14
abundance: -
CDR3aa: CSGRVGGPRETQYF
CDR3nt: TGCAGTGGTAGGGTCGGGGGGCCGCGGGAGACCCAGTACTTC

v_gene: TRBV24-1
j_gene: TRBJ1-5
d_gene: -
len: 15
abundance: -
CDR3aa: CPTSEGSYSNKPQHF
CDR3nt: TGTCCCACCAGTGAGGGAAGTTATAGCAATAAGCCCCAGCATTTT

v_gene: TRBV5-1
j_gene: TRBJ1-2
d_gene: TRBD1
len: 14
abundance: -
CDR3aa: CASSRQGGNYDYSF
CDR3nt: TGCGCCAGCAGCAGGCAGGGGGGGAACTATGACTACTCCTTC

v_gene: TRBV5-1
j_gene: TRBJ2-7
d_gene: -
len: 15
abundance: once
CDR3aa: CAGSLQGGCMNEQSF
CDR3nt: TGCGCCGGCAGCTTGCAAGGGGGATGCATGAACGAGCAGTCCTTC

v_gene: TRBV20-1
j_gene: TRBJ2-2
d_gene: TRBD2
len: 18
abundance: -
CDR3aa: CGASGGRGRTGRSGQLVF
CDR3nt: TGCGGTGCTAGCGGTGGCCGGGGTAGGACGGGCCGCAGCGGGCAGCTGGTTTTT

v_gene: TRBV19
j_gene: TRBJ2-1
d_gene: -
len: 13
abundance: -
CDR3aa: CGSSRGITYEQFF
CDR3nt: TGTGGCAGTAGTAGGGGTATCACCTACGAGCAGTTCTTC

v_gene: TRBV20-1
j_gene: TRBJ1-1
d_gene: -
len: 11
abundance: -
CDR3aa: CRATGRGGTFF
CDR3nt: TGTAGAGCAACCGGTCGGGGCGGCACTTTCTTT

v_gene: TRBV5-1
j_gene: TRBJ1-2
d_gene: TRBD1
len: 15
abundance: -
CDR3aa: CGSSFRGDTYYGYAF
CDR3nt: TGCGGCAGCAGCTTCAGGGGGGACACGTATTATGGCTACGCCTTC

v_gene: TRBV20-1
j_gene: TRBJ2-5
d_gene: -
len: 14
abundance: -
CDR3aa: CSASVGGPQENQYF
CDR3nt: TGCAGTGCTAGCGTCGGGGGGCCGCAGGAGAACCAGTACTTC

v_gene: TRBV2
j_gene: TRBJ1-6
d_gene: -
len: 15
abundance: -
CDR3aa: CAISPMTCYNWPRHF
CDR3nt: TGTGCCATCAGTCCTATGACCTGCTATAATTGGCCCCGCCACTTT

v_gene: TRBV7-9
j_gene: TRBJ2-7
d_gene: -
len: 17
abundance: -
CDR3aa: CASSRSWTRGGTDTQYF
CDR3nt: TGTGCGAGCAGCCGTAGCTGGACTAGAGGGGGCACAGATACGCAGTACTTC

v_gene: TRBV5-1
j_gene: TRBJ2-7
d_gene: -
len: 16
abundance: once
CDR3aa: CASSGSAGRGTYEQYF
CDR3nt: TGCGCCAGCAGCGGTAGCGCCGGGAGAGGAACCTACGAGCAGTACTTC

v_gene: TRBV7-3
j_gene: TRBJ2-1
d_gene: -
len: 15
abundance: -
CDR3aa: CASSVTSPYYNKQFF
CDR3nt: TGTGCCAGCAGCGTCACAAGCCCTTATTACAATAAGCAGTTCTTC

v_gene: TRBV5-1
j_gene: TRBJ2-7
d_gene: TRBD1
len: 16
abundance: -
CDR3aa: CSCGRTAGTGTYEQYF
CDR3nt: TGCTCCTGCGGCCGAACCGCCGGGACAGGAACCTATGAGCAGTACTTC

v_gene: TRBV10-3
j_gene: TRBJ2-5
d_gene: -
len: 14
abundance: -
CDR3aa: CAISARRGGETQYF
CDR3nt: TGTGCCATCAGTGCCCGGAGGGGGGGGGAGACCCAGTACTTC

v_gene: TRBV10-3
j_gene: TRBJ2-5
d_gene: -
len: 14
abundance: -
CDR3aa: CASNSQRGGETQYF
CDR3nt: TGTGCCAGCAATTCGCAGAGGGGGGGCGAGACCCAGTACTTC

v_gene: TRBV18
j_gene: TRBJ1-2
d_gene: TRBD1
len: 14
abundance: -
CDR3aa: CAGSSSDRETGYTF
CDR3nt: TGTGCCGGCTCCTCCTCGGACAGGGAGACTGGCTACACCTTC

v_gene: TRBV5-1
j_gene: TRBJ2-1
d_gene: TRBD2
len: 15
abundance: -
CDR3aa: CPSSVLGGSNYEQFF
CDR3nt: TGCCCCAGCAGCGTGCTGGGGGGGTCCAACTACGAGCAGTTCTTC

v_gene: TRBV9
j_gene: TRBJ2-7
d_gene: TRBD2
len: 15
abundance: -
CDR3aa: CASSPRTSFAHEQYF
CDR3nt: TGTGCCAGCAGCCCGAGGACTAGTTTTGCACACGAGCAGTACTTC

v_gene: TRBV3-1
j_gene: TRBJ2-5
d_gene: -
len: 13
abundance: -
CDR3aa: CASSVRLQETQYF
CDR3nt: TGTGCCAGCAGCGTGAGACTCCAAGAGACCCAGTACTTC

v_gene: TRBV20-1
j_gene: TRBJ1-1
d_gene: -
len: 11
abundance: -
CDR3aa: CSASRHGGAFF
CDR3nt: TGCAGTGCTAGCAGACACGGTGGCGCTTTCTTT

v_gene: TRBV5-1
j_gene: TRBJ2-5
d_gene: -
len: 13
abundance: -
CDR3aa: CASSWTVMETQYF
CDR3nt: TGCGCCAGCAGCTGGACGGTTATGGAGACACAGTACTTC

v_gene: TRBV2
j_gene: TRBJ2-2
d_gene: TRBD2
len: 16
abundance: once
CDR3aa: CTSSGERAGLVGEQFF
CDR3nt: TGTACCAGCAGTGGCGAACGAGCGGGGTTGGTAGGTGAGCAGTTCTTT

v_gene: TRBV5-1
j_gene: TRBJ1-2
d_gene: -
len: 15
abundance: -
CDR3aa: CASSLRGYADNGYTF
CDR3nt: TGCGCCAGCAGCTTGAGGGGGTACGCGGATAATGGCTACACCTTC

v_gene: TRBV7-2
j_gene: TRBJ2-2
d_gene: TRBD2
len: 15
abundance: large
CDR3aa: CASSQRGGHTGELFF
CDR3nt: TGTGCCAGCAGCCAACGGGGGGGACACACCGGGGAGCTGTTTTTT

v_gene: TRBV2
j_gene: TRBJ1-6
d_gene: -
len: 15
abundance: -
CDR3aa: CASSTMSAYNNTLYF
CDR3nt: TGTGCCAGCAGTACTATGAGCGCCTATAATAATACCCTCTACTTT

v_gene: TRBV5-1
j_gene: TRBJ1-2
d_gene: -
len: 14
abundance: -
CDR3aa: CGGSLLGRNYGHPF
CDR3nt: TGCGGCGGCAGCTTGCTGGGGCGGAATTATGGCCACCCCTTC

v_gene: TRBV5-1
j_gene: TRBJ1-2
d_gene: -
len: 15
abundance: -
CDR3aa: CASSPTGGLNDEYTF
CDR3nt: TGCGCCAGCAGCCCTACAGGAGGACTGAATGATGAATATACCTTC

v_gene: TRBV5-1
j_gene: TRBJ2-1
d_gene: TRBD2
len: 15
abundance: -
CDR3aa: CASSLNAGDFYGQFF
CDR3nt: TGCGCCAGCAGCTTGAATGCGGGAGACTTCTACGGACAGTTCTTC

v_gene: TRBV6-5
j_gene: TRBJ2-4
d_gene: -
len: 13
abundance: -
CDR3aa: CAGSKGDKNIQYF
CDR3nt: TGTGCCGGCAGCAAGGGGGACAAAAACATTCAGTACTTC

v_gene: TRBV9
j_gene: TRBJ2-7
d_gene: -
len: 13
abundance: -
CDR3aa: CASSPAALSEQYF
CDR3nt: TGTGCCAGCAGCCCTGCTGCCTTAAGCGAGCAGTACTTC

v_gene: TRBV20-1
j_gene: TRBJ2-3
d_gene: -
len: 15
abundance: -
CDR3aa: CSVRDRYSGANAQNF
CDR3nt: TGCAGTGTTAGGGATCGATACTCAGGGGCAAATGCGCAGAATTTT

v_gene: TRBV6-2/TRBV6-3
j_gene: TRBJ1-1
d_gene: -
len: 14
abundance: -
CDR3aa: CASSLTRRNAEAFF
CDR3nt: TGTGCCAGCAGTCTGACAAGGAGAAACGCTGAAGCGTTCTTC

v_gene: TRBV5-1
j_gene: TRBJ2-1
d_gene: -
len: 16
abundance: -
CDR3aa: CASHPETNGNYDEQFF
CDR3nt: TGCGCCAGTCACCCTGAGACTAACGGGAACTACGACGAACAGTTCTTC